A single sample gave rise to the 5 T cell receptor beta chains below, sequenced in a study of blood T cell repertoires in COVID-19 (dated by TCRdb to 2020 to 2022). Library preparation used the immunoSEQ multiplex PCR assay. TCRdb retrieved this table from immuneACCESS and kept in-frame rearrangements only. Not all clones are present; in checked studies, unresolved V genes account for under half, and no reason is known for the remainder. For this sample the table gives 200,000 to 250,000 clones, of which approximately 80% were detected only once. 3.5% to 5.5% of the sample is in the top ten clones. The sample taken for sequencing was PBMCs or T cells enriched from blood (not recorded which). The receptor source for this set is a man younger than 40 with acute COVID-19.

The sample holds one count of this clone. V is TRBV11-2 and J is TRBJ2-3; D might be TRBD2 (5 bases). Trimming left V 1 base short and J 6 bases short, with 14 bases between. CDR1 is SGHAT and CDR2 is FQNNGV in the germline V gene. The CDR3 is made up of 15 amino acids. CDR3 residues: CASSLVRLRADTQYF. DNA for the CDR3: TGTGCCAGCAGCTTAGTACGGTTGAGGGCCGATACGCAGTATTTT. Variable domain in full (rest from reference TRBV11-2 and TRBJ2-3): EAGVAQSPRYKIIEKRQSVAFWCNPISGHATLYWYQQILGQGPKLLIQFQNNGVVDDSQLPKDRFSAERLKGVDSTLKIQPAKLEDSAVYLCASSLVRLRADTQYFGPGTRLTVL.

V and J are TRBV19 and TRBJ1-4; the D gene is possibly TRBD1 (5 bases). The CDR3 is 14 residues long. V was trimmed by 9 bases and J by 4 bases, leaving 15 bases between them. Germline V gives CDR1 LNHDA, CDR2 SQIVND (reference sequence). CDR3: CASARGWSNEKLFF. The DNA for the CDR3 is TGTGCCAGCGCGCGGGGGTGGAGTAATGAAAAACTGTTTTTT.

The J gene is TRBJ2-7, the V gene TRBV6-5; 7 positions agree with TRBD1. V lost 6 bases and J lost 5; bases outside the gene matches: 13. Looked up from germline, CDR1 is MNHEY and CDR2 is SVGAGI. The CDR3 sequence is 15 residues long. In DNA form, the CDR3 reads TGTGCCAGCAGAGAGGTGGACAGGTCCACAAACGAGCAGTACTTC. This translates into CASREVDRSTNEQYF.

This clone has more than one count but fewer than ten. The chain uses TRBV18 and TRBJ1-4; possibly TRBD1 for D (5 bases). This CDR3 contains 14 residues. Germline CDR1 KGHSH, CDR2 LQKENI. V lost 6 bases and J 3 bases, leaving 11 bases between the germline ends. The CDR3 here is CASSRAIANEKLFF. The CDR3, as DNA: TGTGCCAGCTCCAGGGCAATCGCTAATGAAAAACTGTTTTTT.

The chain couples TRBV14 to TRBJ1-2, with D perhaps TRBD1 (6 bases). Germline CDR1 is SGHDN and CDR2 is FVKESK. This CDR3 comprises 13 residues. Deletions cut 4 bases from V and 6 bases from J, with 12 bases between. The CDR3 sequence: CASSPRGGDGYTF. CDR3 DNA sequence: TGTGCCAGCAGCCCGAGGGGGGGGGATGGCTACACCTTC.